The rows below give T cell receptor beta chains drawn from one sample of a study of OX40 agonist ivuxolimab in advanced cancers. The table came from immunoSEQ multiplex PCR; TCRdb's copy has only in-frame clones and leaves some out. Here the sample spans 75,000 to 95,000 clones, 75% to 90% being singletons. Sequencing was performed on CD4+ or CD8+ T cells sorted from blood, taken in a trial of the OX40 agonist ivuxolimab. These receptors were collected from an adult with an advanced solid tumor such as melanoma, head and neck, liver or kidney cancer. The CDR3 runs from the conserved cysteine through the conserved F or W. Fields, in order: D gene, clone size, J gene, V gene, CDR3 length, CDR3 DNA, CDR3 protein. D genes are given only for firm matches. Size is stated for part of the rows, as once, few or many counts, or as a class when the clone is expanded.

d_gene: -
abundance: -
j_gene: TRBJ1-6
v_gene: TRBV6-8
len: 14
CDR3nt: TGTGCCAGCCTTGGGAGGCTTAATAATTCACCCCTCCACTTT
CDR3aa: CASLGRLNNSPLHF

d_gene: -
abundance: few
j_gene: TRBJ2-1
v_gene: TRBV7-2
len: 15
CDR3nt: TGTGCCAGCAGAGGGGGGGCCGGGGACATCAATGAGCAGTTCTTC
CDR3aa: CASRGGAGDINEQFF

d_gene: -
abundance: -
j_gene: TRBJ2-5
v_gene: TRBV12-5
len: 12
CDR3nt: TGTGCTAGTGGGCGGGGTACAGAGACCCAGTACTTC
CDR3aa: CASGRGTETQYF

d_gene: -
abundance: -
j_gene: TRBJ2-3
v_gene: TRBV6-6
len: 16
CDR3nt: TGTGCCAGCAGTTACTCGATGGAAGGGACCACAGATACGCAGTATTTT
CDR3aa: CASSYSMEGTTDTQYF

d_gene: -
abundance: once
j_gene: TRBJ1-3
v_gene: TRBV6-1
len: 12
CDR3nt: TGTGCCAGCAGACTTGGGGGAAACACCATATATTTT
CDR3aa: CASRLGGNTIYF

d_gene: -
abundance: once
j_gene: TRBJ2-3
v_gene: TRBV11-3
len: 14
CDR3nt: TGTGCCAGCAGCGGTTGGGGTAGCACAGATACGCAGTATTTT
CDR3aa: CASSGWGSTDTQYF

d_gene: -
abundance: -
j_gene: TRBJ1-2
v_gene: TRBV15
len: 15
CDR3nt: TGTGCCACCAGCAGAGATTGGGAGACGAACTATGGCTACACCTTC
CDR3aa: CATSRDWETNYGYTF

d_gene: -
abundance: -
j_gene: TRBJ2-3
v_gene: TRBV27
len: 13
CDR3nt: TGTGCCAGCAGACAGGGAAAAACAGATACGCAGTATTTT
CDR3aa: CASRQGKTDTQYF

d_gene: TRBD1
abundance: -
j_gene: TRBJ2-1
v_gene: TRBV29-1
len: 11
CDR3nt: TGCAGCGGGTATGGGGCAGGGGGGCAGTTCTTC
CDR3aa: CSGYGAGGQFF

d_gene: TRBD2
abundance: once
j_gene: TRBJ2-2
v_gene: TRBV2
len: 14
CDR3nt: TGTGCCAGCAGTGGATCAGCGGGAGATGGGGAGCTGTTTTTT
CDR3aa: CASSGSAGDGELFF

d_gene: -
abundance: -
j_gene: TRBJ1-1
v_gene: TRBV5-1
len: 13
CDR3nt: TGCGCCAGCAGCTTGGATTCGGGCACTGAAGCTTTCTTT
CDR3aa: CASSLDSGTEAFF

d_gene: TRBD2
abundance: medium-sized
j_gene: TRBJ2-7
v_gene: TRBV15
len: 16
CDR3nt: TGTGCCACCAGCAGAGAGCTAGCGGGAGGAATGGGGGAGCAGTACTTC
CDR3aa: CATSRELAGGMGEQYF

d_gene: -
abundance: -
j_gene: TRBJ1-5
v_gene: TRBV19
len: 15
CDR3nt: TGTGCCAGTAGTTTTGGCAGAGATAGCAATCAGCCCCAGCATTTT
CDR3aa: CASSFGRDSNQPQHF

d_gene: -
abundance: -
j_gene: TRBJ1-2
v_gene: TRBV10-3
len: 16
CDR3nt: TGTGCCATCAGTGAGTCGTACGGCAGGGTAAACTATGGCTACACCTTC
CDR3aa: CAISESYGRVNYGYTF

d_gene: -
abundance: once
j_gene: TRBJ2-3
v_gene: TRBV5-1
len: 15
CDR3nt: TGCGCCAGCAGCTTTGGGCCAGGGAAAACAGATACGCAGTATTTT
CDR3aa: CASSFGPGKTDTQYF

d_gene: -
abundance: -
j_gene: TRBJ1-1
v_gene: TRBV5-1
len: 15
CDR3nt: TGCGCCAGCAGCTTGGGGTGGCTTCGGGGCACTGAAGCTTTCTTT
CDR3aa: CASSLGWLRGTEAFF

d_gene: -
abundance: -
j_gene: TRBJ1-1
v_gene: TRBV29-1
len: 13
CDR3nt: TGCAGCGTTCTCCTCGTATCGAACACTGAAGCTTTCTTT
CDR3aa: CSVLLVSNTEAFF

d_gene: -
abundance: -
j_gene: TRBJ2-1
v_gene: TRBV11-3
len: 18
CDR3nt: TGTGCCAGCAGCCAAGGCATGGGCTATCTAGAAGGCTACAATGAGCAGTTCTTC
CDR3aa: CASSQGMGYLEGYNEQFF

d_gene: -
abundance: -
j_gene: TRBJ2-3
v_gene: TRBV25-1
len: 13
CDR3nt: TGTGCCAGCAGTGAGCCTACTCCCGATACGCAGTATTTT
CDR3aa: CASSEPTPDTQYF

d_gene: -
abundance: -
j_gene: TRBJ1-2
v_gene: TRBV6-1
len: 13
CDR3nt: TGTGCCAGCAGTGAAGTGGGCAGGGACGGCTACACCTTC
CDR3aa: CASSEVGRDGYTF

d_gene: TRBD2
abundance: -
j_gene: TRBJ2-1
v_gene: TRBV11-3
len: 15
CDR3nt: TGTGCCAGCAGCGTTGAGCGGGAGGGCCGTAGTGAGCAGTTCTTC
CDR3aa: CASSVEREGRSEQFF

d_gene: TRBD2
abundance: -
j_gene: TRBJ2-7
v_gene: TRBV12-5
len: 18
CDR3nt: TGCGCTAGTGGTTTGACCCAACTAGCGGGGGACCCCCCCGGCGAGCAGTACTTC
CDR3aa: CASGLTQLAGDPPGEQYF

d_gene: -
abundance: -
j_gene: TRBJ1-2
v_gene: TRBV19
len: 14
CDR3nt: TGTGCCAGTAGTAGCAAAGGACGACCCTATGGCTACACCTTC
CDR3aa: CASSSKGRPYGYTF

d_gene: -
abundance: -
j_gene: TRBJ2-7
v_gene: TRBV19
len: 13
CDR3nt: TGTGCCAGTAGTATAGCCAGGTCCTACGAGCAGTACTTC
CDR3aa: CASSIARSYEQYF

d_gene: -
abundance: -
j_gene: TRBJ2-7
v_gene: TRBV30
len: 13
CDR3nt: TGTGCCTGGAGATCCGGGACTCTTCTCGAGCAGTACTTC
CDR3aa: CAWRSGTLLEQYF

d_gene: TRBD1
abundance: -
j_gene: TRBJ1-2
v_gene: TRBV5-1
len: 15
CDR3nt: TGCGCCAGCAGCTTGGAAGGACAGGGACCTTATGGCTACACCTTC
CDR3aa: CASSLEGQGPYGYTF

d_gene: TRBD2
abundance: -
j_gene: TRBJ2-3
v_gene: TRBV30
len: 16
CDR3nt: TGTGCCTGGAGCTTAGGGACGGGAGGAACGGCAGATACGCAGTATTTT
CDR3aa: CAWSLGTGGTADTQYF

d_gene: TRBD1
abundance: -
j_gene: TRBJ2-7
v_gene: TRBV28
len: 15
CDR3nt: TGTGCCAGCTCTAAGACAGGGGCATTGGGCTACGAGCAGTACTTC
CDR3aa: CASSKTGALGYEQYF

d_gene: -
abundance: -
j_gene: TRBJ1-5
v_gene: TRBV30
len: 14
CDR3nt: TGTGCCTGGAGTCAGGGATCTAGCAATCAGCCCCAGCATTTT
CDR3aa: CAWSQGSSNQPQHF

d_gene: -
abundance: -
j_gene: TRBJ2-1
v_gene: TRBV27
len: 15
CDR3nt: TGTGCCAGCAGTTTATTGGACCCAACTCGGGATGAGCAGTTCTTC
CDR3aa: CASSLLDPTRDEQFF

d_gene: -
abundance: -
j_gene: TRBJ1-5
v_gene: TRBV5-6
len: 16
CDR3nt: TGTGCCAGCAGCTTGGCCTTGGGCAGGGGTAATCAGCCCCAGCATTTT
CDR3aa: CASSLALGRGNQPQHF

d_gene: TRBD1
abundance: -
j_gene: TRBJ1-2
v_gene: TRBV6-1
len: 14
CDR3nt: TGTGCCAGCAGCGTGGACAGGGCTAACTATGGCTACACCTTC
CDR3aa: CASSVDRANYGYTF

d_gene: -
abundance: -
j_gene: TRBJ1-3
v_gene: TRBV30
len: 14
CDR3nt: TGTGCCTCGACAGCCTTATTCTCTGGAAACACCATATATTTT
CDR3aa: CASTALFSGNTIYF

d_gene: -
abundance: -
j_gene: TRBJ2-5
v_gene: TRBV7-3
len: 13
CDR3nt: TGTGCCAGCAGCCCAGGATACCAAGAGACCCAGTACTTC
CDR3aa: CASSPGYQETQYF

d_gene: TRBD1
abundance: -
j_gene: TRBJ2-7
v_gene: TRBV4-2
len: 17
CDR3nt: TGTGCCAGCAGCCAAGGGGTAGGACAGGGGCCCACCTACGAGCAGTACTTC
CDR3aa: CASSQGVGQGPTYEQYF

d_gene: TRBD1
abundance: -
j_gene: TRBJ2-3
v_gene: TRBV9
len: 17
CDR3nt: TGTGCCAGCAGCGTAGATCCGGGACAGTCAACCACAGATACGCAGTATTTT
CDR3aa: CASSVDPGQSTTDTQYF

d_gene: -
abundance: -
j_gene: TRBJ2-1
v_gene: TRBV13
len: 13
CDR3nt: TGTGCCAGCAGCTCACGCAACTACAATGAGCAGTTCTTC
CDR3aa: CASSSRNYNEQFF

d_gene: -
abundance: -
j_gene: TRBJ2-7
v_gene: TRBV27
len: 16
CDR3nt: TGTGCCAGCAGTTCAATCCCCCTAAGCGCTCTCTACGAGCAGTACTTC
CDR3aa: CASSSIPLSALYEQYF

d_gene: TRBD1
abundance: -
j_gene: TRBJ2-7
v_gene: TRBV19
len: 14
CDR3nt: TGTGCCAGTAGTCCGGGGACAGGGCAGTACGAGCAGTACTTC
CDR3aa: CASSPGTGQYEQYF

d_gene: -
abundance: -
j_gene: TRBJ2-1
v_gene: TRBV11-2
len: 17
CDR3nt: TGTGCCAGCAGCTTAGAACCGAAGGGCTCCGCCGTTAATGAGCAGTTCTTC
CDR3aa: CASSLEPKGSAVNEQFF

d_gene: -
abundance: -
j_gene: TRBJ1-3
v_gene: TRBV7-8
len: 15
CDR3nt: TGTGCCAGCAGCCCGAGCAGGAGTGTTGGAAACACCATATATTTT
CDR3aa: CASSPSRSVGNTIYF

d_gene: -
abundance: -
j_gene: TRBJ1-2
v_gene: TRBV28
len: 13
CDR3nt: TGTGCCAGCAGTCCCCGGACAGTTTATGGCTACACCTTC
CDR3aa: CASSPRTVYGYTF